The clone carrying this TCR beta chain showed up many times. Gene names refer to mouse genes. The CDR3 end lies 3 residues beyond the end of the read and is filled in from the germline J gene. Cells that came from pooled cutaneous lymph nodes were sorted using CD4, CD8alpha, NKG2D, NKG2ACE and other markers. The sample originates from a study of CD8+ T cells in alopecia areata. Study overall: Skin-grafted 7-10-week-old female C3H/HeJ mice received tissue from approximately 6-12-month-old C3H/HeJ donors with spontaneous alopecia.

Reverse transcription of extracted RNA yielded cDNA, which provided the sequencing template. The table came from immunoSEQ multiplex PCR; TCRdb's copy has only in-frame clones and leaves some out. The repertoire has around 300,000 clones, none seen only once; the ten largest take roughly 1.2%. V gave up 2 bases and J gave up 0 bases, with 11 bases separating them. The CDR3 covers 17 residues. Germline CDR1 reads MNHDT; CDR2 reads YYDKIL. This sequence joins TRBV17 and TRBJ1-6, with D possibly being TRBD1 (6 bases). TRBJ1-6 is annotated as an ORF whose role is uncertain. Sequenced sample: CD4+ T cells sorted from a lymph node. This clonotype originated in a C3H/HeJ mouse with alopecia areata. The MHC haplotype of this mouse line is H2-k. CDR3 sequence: CASSRPQGPSYNSPLYF. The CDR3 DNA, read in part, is TGTGCTAGCAGTAGACCTCAGGGGCCTTCCTATAATTCGCCC.